This T cell receptor delta chain comes out of a study of Vδ1+ human thymocytes. In regard to this clone: The antigen remains undetermined.

General study points: In the thymus, TRG and TRD repertoires looked highly polyclonal with Gaussian CDR3 lengths. Despite high sort purity, roughly 21% of thymic T cell receptor delta sequences were Vdelta2.

The template was reverse-transcribed extracted RNA. Pooled V-gene forward primers with one constant-region reverse primer generated the CDR3 amplicons by multiplex PCR. TCRdb applied CATT to the multiplex PCR reads for clone calling. The sample lists 80,000 or so delta-chain clones; more than 30% were seen once. Vdelta1+ thymocyte sorts reached between about 97% and 99.6% purity. The CDR3 has 17 amino acids. Germline CDR1 and CDR2: TSWWSYY and QGS. V was trimmed by 1 base and J by 2 bases, leaving 17 bases between them. The source is a boy in the first two years of life who had congenital heart surgery. What was sequenced was Vdelta1+ gamma-delta thymocytes from the thymus. The subset here: FACS-sorted CD3+ TCRalphabeta- TCRVdelta1+ TCRVdelta2- thymocytes. The chain couples TRDV1 to TRDJ1, with a tentative D call TRDD3 (5 bases). This CDR3 reads CALGEHPLWGPTDKLIF. Written as DNA, the CDR3 is TGTGCTCTTGGGGAACACCCTCTTTGGGGCCCTACCGATAAACTCATCTTT.